This TCR beta chain derives from a study of shared clonotypes between healthy human individuals. The CDR3 runs 14 residues. V trimming: 4 bases; J trimming: 6 bases; junction bases outside the gene matches: 5. Germline V lookup: CDR1 SGDLS, CDR2 YYNGEE. Sequencing used immunoSEQ multiplex PCR; TCRdb keeps in-frame clones, though not all of them. The sample records approximately 2.3 million clones, more than 80% being singletons. The V call is TRBV9, the J call TRBJ2-2; 8 bases fit TRBD2. This sequence originates from a man aged 18 to 29 in good health. Some clones in this sample may be carry-over from other donors' samples. The sequenced sample was naive CD4+ T cells from PBMCs. As to subset: CD45RA+ positively selected. The DNA for the CDR3 is TGTGCCAGCAGCTCTTCTAGCGGGCCCGGGGAGCTGTTTTTT. Translation gives CASSSSSGPGELFF. The full variable domain, completed using reference TRBV9 and TRBJ2-2, is DSGVTQTPKHLITATGQRVTLRCSPRSGDLSVYWYQQSLDQGLQFLIQYYNGEERAKGNILERFSAQQFPDLHSELNLSSLELGDSALYFCASSSSSGPGELFFGEGSRLTVL.